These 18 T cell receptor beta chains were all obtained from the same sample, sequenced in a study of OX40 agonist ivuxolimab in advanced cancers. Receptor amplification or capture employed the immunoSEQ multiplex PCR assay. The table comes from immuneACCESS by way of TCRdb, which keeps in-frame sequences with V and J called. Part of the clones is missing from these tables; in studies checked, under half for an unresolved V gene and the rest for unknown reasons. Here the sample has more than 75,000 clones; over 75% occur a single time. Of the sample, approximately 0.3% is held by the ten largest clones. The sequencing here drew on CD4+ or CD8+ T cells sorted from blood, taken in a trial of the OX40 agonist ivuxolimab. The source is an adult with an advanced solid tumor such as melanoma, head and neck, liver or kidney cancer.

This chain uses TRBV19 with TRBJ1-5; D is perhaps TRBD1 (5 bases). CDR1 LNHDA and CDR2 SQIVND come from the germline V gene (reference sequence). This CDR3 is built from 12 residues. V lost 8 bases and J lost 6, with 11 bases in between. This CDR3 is CASGLGTQPQHF. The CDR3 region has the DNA TGTGCCAGTGGGCTGGGGACTCAGCCCCAGCATTTT.

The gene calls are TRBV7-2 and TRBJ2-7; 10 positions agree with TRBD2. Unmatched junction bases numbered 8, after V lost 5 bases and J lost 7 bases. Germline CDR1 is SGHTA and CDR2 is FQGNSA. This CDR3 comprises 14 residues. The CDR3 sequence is CASSALLAGVEQYF. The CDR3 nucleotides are TGTGCCAGCAGCGCCCTCCTAGCGGGAGTAGAGCAGTACTTC. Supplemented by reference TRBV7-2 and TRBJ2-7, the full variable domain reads GAGVSQSPSNKVTEKGKDVELRCDPISGHTALYWYRQSLGQGLEFLIYFQGNSAPDKSGLPSDRFSAERTGGSVSTLTIQRTQQEDSAVYLCASSALLAGVEQYFGPGTRLTVT.

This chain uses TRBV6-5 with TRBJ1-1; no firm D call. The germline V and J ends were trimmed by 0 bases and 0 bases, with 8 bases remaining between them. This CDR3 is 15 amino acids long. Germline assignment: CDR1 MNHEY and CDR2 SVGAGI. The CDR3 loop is CASSYSRAVNTEAFF. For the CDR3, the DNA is TGTGCCAGCAGTTACTCGAGAGCAGTGAACACTGAAGCTTTCTTT.

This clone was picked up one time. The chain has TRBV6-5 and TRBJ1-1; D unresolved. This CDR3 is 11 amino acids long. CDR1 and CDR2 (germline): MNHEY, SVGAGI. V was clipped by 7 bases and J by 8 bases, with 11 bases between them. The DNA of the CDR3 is TGTGCCAGCAACCAAAAGATGGAAGCTTTCTTT. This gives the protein CASNQKMEAFF.

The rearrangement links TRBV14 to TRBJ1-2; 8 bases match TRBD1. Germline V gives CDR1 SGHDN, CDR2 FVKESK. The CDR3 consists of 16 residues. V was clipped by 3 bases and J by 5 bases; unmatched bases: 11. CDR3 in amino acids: CASSHNRGMKEYGYTF. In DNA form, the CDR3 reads TGTGCCAGCAGCCACAACAGGGGGATGAAGGAATATGGCTACACCTTC.

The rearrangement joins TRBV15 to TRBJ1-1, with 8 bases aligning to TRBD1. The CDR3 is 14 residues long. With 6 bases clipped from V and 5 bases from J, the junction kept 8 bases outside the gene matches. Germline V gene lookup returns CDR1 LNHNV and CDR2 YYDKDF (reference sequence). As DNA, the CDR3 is TGTGCCACCAGTCCAGACAGGGGAAAAACTGAAGCTTTCTTT. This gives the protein CATSPDRGKTEAFF.

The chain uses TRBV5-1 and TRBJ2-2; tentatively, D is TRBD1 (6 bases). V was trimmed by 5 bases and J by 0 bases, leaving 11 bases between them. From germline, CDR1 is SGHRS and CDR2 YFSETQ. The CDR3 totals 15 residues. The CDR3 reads CASSVRGTNTGELFF. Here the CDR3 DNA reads TGCGCCAGCAGTGTCAGGGGAACGAACACCGGGGAGCTGTTTTTT.

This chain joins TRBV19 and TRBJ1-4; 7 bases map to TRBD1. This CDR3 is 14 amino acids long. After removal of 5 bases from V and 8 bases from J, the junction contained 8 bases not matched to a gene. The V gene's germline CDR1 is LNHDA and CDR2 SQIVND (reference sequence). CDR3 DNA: TGTGCCAGTAGTGGCAGACAGGGATGGGAAAAACTGTTTTTT. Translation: CASSGRQGWEKLFF.

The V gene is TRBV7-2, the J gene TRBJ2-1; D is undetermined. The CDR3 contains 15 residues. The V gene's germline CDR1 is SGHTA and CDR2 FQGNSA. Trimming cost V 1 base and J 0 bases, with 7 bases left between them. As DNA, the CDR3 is TGTGCCAGCAGCTTAGACTGGAACTCCTACAATGAGCAGTTCTTC. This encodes CASSLDWNSYNEQFF.

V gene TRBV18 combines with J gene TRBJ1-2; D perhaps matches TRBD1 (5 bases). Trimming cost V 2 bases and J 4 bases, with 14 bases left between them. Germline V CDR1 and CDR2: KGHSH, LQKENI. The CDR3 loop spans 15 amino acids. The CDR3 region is CASSPSAPGIYGYTF. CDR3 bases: TGTGCCAGCTCACCATCAGCTCCAGGGATCTATGGCTACACCTTC.

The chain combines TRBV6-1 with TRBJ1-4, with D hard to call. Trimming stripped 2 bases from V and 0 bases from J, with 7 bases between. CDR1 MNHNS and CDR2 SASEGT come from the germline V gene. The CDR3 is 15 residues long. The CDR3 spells CASSEIGATNEKLFF. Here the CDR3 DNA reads TGTGCCAGCAGTGAAATCGGTGCAACTAATGAAAAACTGTTTTTT.

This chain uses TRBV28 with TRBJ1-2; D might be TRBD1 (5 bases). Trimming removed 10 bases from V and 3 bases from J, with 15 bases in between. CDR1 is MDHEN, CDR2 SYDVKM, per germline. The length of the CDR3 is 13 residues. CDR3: CATRPGVDYGYTF. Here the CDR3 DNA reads TGTGCCACCCGGCCGGGGGTCGACTATGGCTACACCTTC.

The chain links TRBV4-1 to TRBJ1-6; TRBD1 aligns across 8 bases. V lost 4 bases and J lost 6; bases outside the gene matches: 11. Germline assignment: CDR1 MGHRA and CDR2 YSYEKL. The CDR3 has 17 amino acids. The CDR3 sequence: CASSLGQGRRINSPLHF. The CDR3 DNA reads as TGCGCCAGCAGCCTCGGACAGGGTAGAAGGATTAATTCACCCCTCCACTTT.

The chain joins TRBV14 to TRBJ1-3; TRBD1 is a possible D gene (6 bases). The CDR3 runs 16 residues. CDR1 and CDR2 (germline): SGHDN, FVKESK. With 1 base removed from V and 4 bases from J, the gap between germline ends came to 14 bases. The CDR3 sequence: CASSQVGGARGNTIYF. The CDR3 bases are TGTGCCAGCAGCCAAGTTGGGGGCGCCAGGGGAAACACCATATATTTT.

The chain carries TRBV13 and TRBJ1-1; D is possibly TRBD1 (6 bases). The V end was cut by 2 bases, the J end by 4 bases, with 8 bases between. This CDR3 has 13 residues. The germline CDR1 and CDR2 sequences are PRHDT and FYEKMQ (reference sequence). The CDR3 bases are TGTGCCAGCAGCTTACAGGGGTTCACTGAAGCTTTCTTT. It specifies CASSLQGFTEAFF.

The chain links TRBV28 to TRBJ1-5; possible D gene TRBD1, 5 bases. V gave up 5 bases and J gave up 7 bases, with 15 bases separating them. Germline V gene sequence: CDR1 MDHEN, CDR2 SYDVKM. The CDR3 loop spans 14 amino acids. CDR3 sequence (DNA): TGTGCCAGCAGTGTACAGGAGGCGGGACAGCCCCAGCATTTT. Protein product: CASSVQEAGQPQHF.

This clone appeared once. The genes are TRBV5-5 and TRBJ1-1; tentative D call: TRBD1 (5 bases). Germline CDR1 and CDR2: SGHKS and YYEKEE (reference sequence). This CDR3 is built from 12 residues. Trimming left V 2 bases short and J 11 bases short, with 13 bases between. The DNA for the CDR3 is TGTGCCAGCAGCTTAAGCGGGGGGAAGGCTTTCTTT. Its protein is CASSLSGGKAFF.

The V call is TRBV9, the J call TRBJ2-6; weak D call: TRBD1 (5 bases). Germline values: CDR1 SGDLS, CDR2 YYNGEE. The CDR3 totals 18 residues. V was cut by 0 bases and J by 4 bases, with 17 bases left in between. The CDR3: CASSVASTGLAGANVLTF. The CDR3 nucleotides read TGTGCCAGCAGCGTAGCTTCAACAGGTTTGGCGGGGGCCAACGTCCTGACTTTC.